Shown below are 17 T cell receptor beta chains from a single sample sequenced in a study of cytotoxic CD8 clonotypes in ibrutinib-treated CLL. Measured with immunoSEQ multiplex PCR; TCRdb has only the in-frame clones, and not every one. Counted here are around 97,000 clones, around 80% occurring once; the ten biggest clones make up around 30%. Sample: PBMCs, taken after 12 months of ibrutinib treatment. The receptors come from a human donor with chronic lymphocytic leukemia.

The genes are TRBV7-2 and TRBJ1-2; TRBD1 aligns across 11 bases. The CDR3 sequence is 19 residues long. Germline values: CDR1 SGHTA, CDR2 FQGNSA. With V trimmed by 0 bases and J by 4 bases, 13 bases remained unmatched. Here the CDR3 reads CASSLAHTGQGAPGYGYTF. The CDR3 coding sequence is TGTGCCAGCAGCTTAGCCCACACCGGACAGGGGGCGCCGGGCTATGGCTACACCTTC.

This clone was seen a few times. The chain links TRBV7-2 to TRBJ1-1; no clear D gene. This CDR3 has 13 residues. V was pared by 2 bases and J by 8 bases, with 12 bases between. The germline gives CDR1 SGHTA, CDR2 FQGNSA. For the CDR3, the DNA is TGTGCCAGCAGCTTACAACCGTCTGGGGAAGCTTTCTTT. Translated, it gives CASSLQPSGEAFF.

This chain uses TRBV28 with TRBJ2-2; no clear D. V was cut by 11 bases and J by 0 bases, with 7 bases left in between. The CDR3 length is 12 residues. The V gene's germline CDR1 is MDHEN and CDR2 SYDVKM. CDR3 nucleotides: TGTGCCTTGCTAGCGAACACCGGGGAGCTGTTTTTT. This translates into CALLANTGELFF.

This clone was picked up a small number of times. This chain connects TRBV12-2 to TRBJ2-3. TRBV12-2 is shown as a pseudogene. CDR3 length: 20 amino acids. The CDR3: CASRLRSFGGKFISTDTQYF. CDR3 coding DNA: TGTGCAAGTCGCTTACGGAGCTTTGGGGGTAAGTTTATAAGCACAGATACGCAGTATTTT.

This clone was observed a few times. The genes are TRBV19 and TRBJ2-3; 7 nucleotides align to TRBD2. With 9 bases clipped from V and 0 bases from J, the junction kept 9 bases outside the gene matches. Germline values: CDR1 LNHDA, CDR2 SQIVND (reference sequence). CDR3 size: 15 residues. CDR3 protein: CASTSGGGSTDTQYF. Written as DNA, the CDR3 is TGTGCCAGCACATCGGGCGGGGGAAGCACAGATACGCAGTATTTT.

J is TRBJ2-3 and V is TRBV9, with D unresolved. Germline CDR1 SGDLS, CDR2 YYNGEE. This CDR3 contains 16 residues. Between the trimmed V and J ends, which lost 0 bases and 6 bases, there was a span of 17 bases. The CDR3 spells CASSVGGRFASDTQYF. CDR3 nucleotide sequence: TGTGCCAGCAGCGTAGGGGGTAGATTCGCTTCGGATACGCAGTATTTT.

The V call is TRBV5-1, the J call TRBJ2-1, with D possibly TRBD2 on 5 matching bases. Trimming shortened V by 4 bases and J by 0 bases, and 17 bases separated the two germline ends. Germline V gene lookup returns CDR1 SGHRS and CDR2 YFSETQ. The CDR3 runs to 17 residues. CDR3 protein: CASSEGVRYSSYNEQFF. CDR3 DNA sequence: TGCGCCAGCAGCGAGGGCGTACGGTACAGCTCCTACAATGAGCAGTTCTTC.

In this sample, this clone turned up a few times. The rearrangement links TRBV6-4 to TRBJ2-1; D not certain. V was shortened by 10 bases and J by 9 bases, with 10 bases between the two germline ends. Germline CDR1 reads MRHNA; CDR2 reads SNTAGT. This CDR3 is built from 10 residues. The CDR3 nucleotides read TGTGCCAACACGGGCCGTGAGCAGTTCTTC. It is translated as CANTGREQFF.

CDR3 amino acids: CASSFGGTYNEQFF. DNA for the CDR3: TGTGCCAGTAGTTTCGGGGGAACCTACAATGAGCAGTTCTTC. The chain joins TRBV19 to TRBJ2-1; TRBD2 might be the D (6 bases). Trimming shortened V by 5 bases and J by 2 bases, and 10 bases separated the two germline ends. This CDR3 has 14 amino acids. CDR1 and CDR2 (germline): LNHDA, SQIVND (reference sequence).

This chain uses TRBV29-1 with TRBJ2-1; 11 bases match TRBD1. The J segment lost 6 bases and the V segment lost 6 bases, leaving 7 bases of the junction unmatched. The CDR3 runs to 14 residues. CDR1 and CDR2 from the germline V gene are SQVTM and ANQGSEA. CDR3 protein: CSVGQGGFGNEQFF. The CDR3 region has the DNA TGCAGCGTGGGACAGGGGGGTTTCGGCAATGAGCAGTTCTTC.

V and J are TRBV5-1 and TRBJ1-6, with a weak D call TRBD1 (6 bases). Germline assignment: CDR1 SGHRS and CDR2 YFSETQ. The CDR3 has 15 residues. The V end lost 1 base, the J end lost 8 bases, and 13 bases lay between the germline ends. The CDR3 region has the DNA TGCGCCAGCAGCTTGTCACAGGGACCGGATTCACCCCTCCACTTT. It codes for CASSLSQGPDSPLHF.

V and J are TRBV29-1 and TRBJ2-4, with D perhaps TRBD1 (7 bases). V lost 8 bases and J lost 5, with 16 bases in between. Germline CDR1 and CDR2: SQVTM and ANQGSEA. The CDR3 has 13 amino acids. The CDR3, as DNA: TGCAGCTTCTCCAGGGGGGTCCAAAACATTCAGTACTTC. This sequence encodes CSFSRGVQNIQYF.

In this sample, this clone turned up a few times. The chain links TRBV29-1 to TRBJ2-5; D not resolved. This CDR3 spans 14 amino acids. V lost 0 bases and J lost 5, with 13 bases in between. Germline values: CDR1 SQVTM, CDR2 ANQGSEA. The CDR3 spells CSVEDSLLGETQYF. DNA of the CDR3: TGCAGCGTTGAAGATTCCCTCTTAGGGGAGACCCAGTACTTC.

In its sample, this clone was seen once. The rearrangement joins TRBV28 to TRBJ2-6, with 10 bases fitting TRBD1. The CDR3 is 17 amino acids. The V gene's germline CDR1 is MDHEN and CDR2 SYDVKM. V trimming: 6 bases; J trimming: 0 bases; junction bases outside the gene matches: 5. The CDR3 coding sequence is TGTGCCAGCAGACCGGGACAGGGGAACTCTGGGGCCAACGTCCTGACTTTC. Amino acid sequence: CASRPGQGNSGANVLTF. Together with reference TRBV28 and TRBJ2-6, the CDR3 gives the full variable domain: DVKVTQSSRYLVKRTGEKVFLECVQDMDHENMFWYRQDPGLGLRLIYFSYDVKMKEKGDIPEGYSVSREKKERFSLILESASTNQTSMYLCASRPGQGNSGANVLTFGAGSRLTVL.

This clone was observed a few times. The V gene is TRBV19, the J gene TRBJ1-2; a weak D match, TRBD1 (5 bases). V was cut by 2 bases and J by 7 bases, with 17 bases left in between. This CDR3 spans 15 amino acids. Looked up from germline, CDR1 is LNHDA and CDR2 is SQIVND (reference sequence). For the CDR3, the DNA is TGTGCCAGTAGTATAAAGCTCTCGGGGGAGGTTGGCTACACCTTC. Its translation: CASSIKLSGEVGYTF.

The chain uses TRBV4-3 and TRBJ1-1; D gene ambiguous. CDR3 length: 13 residues. Deletions cut 1 base from V and 1 base from J, with 4 bases between. Germline loops: CDR1 LGHNA, CDR2 YSLEER. CDR3 sequence: CASSQGSNTEAFF. CDR3 nucleotide sequence: TGCGCCAGCAGCCAAGGATCGAACACTGAAGCTTTCTTT.

This clone has only one observation. The J gene is TRBJ2-3, the V gene TRBV27; perhaps TRBD2 as D (6 bases). Germline CDR1 MNHEY, CDR2 SMNVEV (reference sequence). This CDR3 is 15 amino acids long. With 9 bases removed from V and 5 bases from J, the gap between germline ends came to 21 bases. CDR3 sequence reads: CASSAGRRGGDTQYF. CDR3 in DNA: TGTGCCAGTTCCGCTGGGCGGAGGGGCGGAGATACGCAGTATTTT.